The rows below give T cell receptor beta chains drawn from one sample of a study of cytomegalovirus exposure and HLA in healthy donors. Some clones are missing from TCRdb's copy, which holds only in-frame ones; the method was immunoSEQ multiplex PCR. The sample gives some 240,000 clones, around 88% of which show up once; around 1.2% is in the top ten. Sequencing input: PBMCs. These TCRs come from a woman aged 25 to 39 in good health and CMV-seropositive. Each CDR3 is given with its conserved first and last residue. Fields, in order: clone size, D gene, J gene, V gene, CDR3 DNA, CDR3 protein. D genes are given only for firm matches. Clone size is not always given. Where it is, it says once, few, many or a class for expanded clones.

>NA|NA|TRBJ1-1|TRBV25-1
TGTGCCAGCACACGGGGGACTGAAGCTTTCTTT
CASTRGTEAFF
>NA|TRBD1|TRBJ1-2|TRBV15
TGTGCCACCAGCAGAGCCGGGACAGGGAAGTCTAACTATGGCTACACCTTC
CATSRAGTGKSNYGYTF
>once|NA|TRBJ1-2|TRBV27
TGTGCCAGCAGTTTTTCATCAGGGATCTATGGCTACACCTTC
CASSFSSGIYGYTF
>NA|NA|TRBJ1-5|TRBV29-1
TGCAGCGTTTCCGACGGGGGCAATCAGCCCCAGCATTTT
CSVSDGGNQPQHF
>few|NA|TRBJ1-5|TRBV27
TGTGCCAGCAAGAGAGATAGCAATCAGCCCCAGCATTTT
CASKRDSNQPQHF
>NA|NA|TRBJ1-4|TRBV5-1
TGCGCCAGCAGCTTGTCGAACGGGTTCCCTAATGAAAAACTGTTTTTT
CASSLSNGFPNEKLFF
>NA|NA|TRBJ1-1|TRBV28
TGTGCCAGCAGTTTAGGTGTCGGGTGGTCGTTGTCTGAAGCTTTCTTT
CASSLGVGWSLSEAFF
>NA|NA|TRBJ2-1|TRBV11-2
TGTGCCAGCAGCATCGTGAGGGGGAGTCGGTACAATGAGCAGTTCTTC
CASSIVRGSRYNEQFF
>NA|TRBD2|TRBJ2-7|TRBV30
TGTGCCTGGAGTGGCCTAAGGACTAGCGGGACATACGAGCAGTACTTC
CAWSGLRTSGTYEQYF
>NA|TRBD2|TRBJ2-5|TRBV19
TGTGCCAGTAGTATAAATGCGGGAGTGGAGACCCAGTACTTC
CASSINAGVETQYF
>NA|NA|TRBJ2-1|TRBV4-2
TGTGCCAGCAGCCAAGAACAGACTAGCTACAATGAGCAGTTCTTC
CASSQEQTSYNEQFF
>NA|TRBD2|TRBJ2-7|TRBV4-1
TGCGCCAGCAGCCAAGAGCTAGCGGAGTCCTACGAGCAGTACTTC
CASSQELAESYEQYF
>NA|NA|TRBJ1-5|TRBV11-3
TGTGCCAGCAGCTTGGGCCCGAATCAGCCCCAGCATTTT
CASSLGPNQPQHF
>NA|TRBD2|TRBJ2-1|TRBV7-9
TGTGCCAGCAGCCCACGACTAGCGGGAGGGCCCTACAATGAGCAGTTCTTC
CASSPRLAGGPYNEQFF
>NA|NA|TRBJ2-7|TRBV6-5
TGTGCCAGCATGCCCACGCGACAGAAAAGGAAGCAGTACTTC
CASMPTRQKRKQYF
>NA|TRBD2|TRBJ2-5|TRBV9
TGTGCCAGCAGCGCCACTAGCGGACAAGAGACCCAGTACTTC
CASSATSGQETQYF
>NA|TRBD2|TRBJ2-1|TRBV5-1
TGCGCCAGCAGCTTGGAAACCAGCGGGAGTCCGTTCTTC
CASSLETSGSPFF
>NA|NA|TRBJ1-5|TRBV27
TGTGCCAGCAGTTTAATAGGCAGGAGCAATCAGCCCCAGCATTTT
CASSLIGRSNQPQHF
>NA|TRBD1|TRBJ1-2|TRBV27
TGTGCCAGCAGTCGGGTGGGACAGGGGTCTTTTGGCTACACCTTC
CASSRVGQGSFGYTF
>NA|NA|TRBJ1-5|TRBV6-1
TGTGCCAGCAGTGGGGGGGTCAAAGGGGTAAATCAGCCCCAGCATTTT
CASSGGVKGVNQPQHF
>once|TRBD1|TRBJ2-7|TRBV11-2
TGTGCCAGCAGCAACACCGGGACAGGGATTGACGAGCAGTACTTC
CASSNTGTGIDEQYF
>few|TRBD1|TRBJ2-7|TRBV9
TGTGCCAGCAGCGTCCGGGACAGGGCCTACGAGCAGTACTTC
CASSVRDRAYEQYF
>NA|NA|TRBJ1-1|TRBV18
TGTGCCAGCTCACCAACCACTGTAATGGTTGAAGCTTTCTTT
CASSPTTVMVEAFF
>NA|NA|TRBJ1-2|TRBV15
TGTGCCACCAGCAGAGATGCGGCAGCCTATGGCTACACCTTC
CATSRDAAAYGYTF
>NA|TRBD1|TRBJ2-4|TRBV6-1
TGTGCCAGTAAGACAGGGGAAAGGGAAAACATTCAGTACTTC
CASKTGERENIQYF
>NA|TRBD2|TRBJ2-7|TRBV28
TGTGCCAGCAGCATAGCGGGAAGCTCCTACGAGCAGTACTTC
CASSIAGSSYEQYF
>NA|NA|TRBJ1-1|TRBV18
TGTGCCAGCTCACAGGCGGGAATTATGAACACTGAAGCTTTCTTT
CASSQAGIMNTEAFF
>NA|TRBD1|TRBJ1-2|TRBV6-5
TGTGCCAGCAGCAGGGGGACGTATGGCTACACCTTC
CASSRGTYGYTF
>NA|NA|TRBJ1-5|TRBV10-3
TGTGCCATCAGCCCCGCGGGGGACAGCAATCAGCCCCAGCATTTT
CAISPAGDSNQPQHF
>few|NA|TRBJ2-7|TRBV15
TGTGCCACCAGCAGAAGGGGTGGGGAGCAGTACTTC
CATSRRGGEQYF
>NA|TRBD1|TRBJ1-1|TRBV29-1
TGCAGCGTTGGACAGGGAAACACTGAAGCTTTCTTT
CSVGQGNTEAFF
>NA|NA|TRBJ1-1|TRBV5-4
TGTGCCAGCAGCTTCGGACAGATGAACACTGAAGCTTTCTTT
CASSFGQMNTEAFF
>NA|NA|TRBJ2-1|TRBV7-9
TGTGCCAGCAGCTTAGACAAAAATGAGCAGTTCTTC
CASSLDKNEQFF
>NA|NA|TRBJ1-5|TRBV6-1
TGTGCCAGCAGTGAAACAGATAATCAGCCCCAGCATTTT
CASSETDNQPQHF
>NA|NA|TRBJ2-2|TRBV28
TGTGCCAGCAGTTCCCCTAGGGGCGCCGGGGAGCTGTTTTTT
CASSSPRGAGELFF
>NA|TRBD1|TRBJ1-1|TRBV27
TGTGCCAGCAGTTTACGAGGGGGCTTCGTCCACACTGAAGCTTTCTTT
CASSLRGGFVHTEAFF
>NA|NA|TRBJ2-2|TRBV11-1
TGTGCCAGCAGCCCGGAGGGAGGGAACACCGGGGAGCTGTTTTTT
CASSPEGGNTGELFF
>NA|TRBD1|TRBJ2-3|TRBV11-2
TGTGCCAGCAGCTTACCCGGACAGGGACCACCACTTGGGTATTTT
CASSLPGQGPPLGYF
>NA|NA|TRBJ2-3|TRBV5-1
TGCGCCAGCAGCTTAGCGGGAGATACGCAGTATTTT
CASSLAGDTQYF
>NA|NA|TRBJ1-1|TRBV27
TGTGCCAGCAGTTTGTGGGGGGACACTGAAGCTTTCTTT
CASSLWGDTEAFF
>NA|TRBD2|TRBJ2-7|TRBV4-1
TGCGCCAGCAGCCAGGTGGGACTAGCCAAAAATTCAGGGGACTACGAGCAGTACTTC
CASSQVGLAKNSGDYEQYF
>once|NA|TRBJ2-7|TRBV5-1
TGCGCCAGCAGCTTGATAGCGGATAGCTCCTACGAGCAGTACTTC
CASSLIADSSYEQYF
>NA|TRBD2|TRBJ2-1|TRBV9
TGTGCCAGCAGCGTAGAAGGAGCGAGCGGGAGGTCGAGGGACAATGAGCAGTTCTTC
CASSVEGASGRSRDNEQFF
>once|NA|TRBJ2-2|TRBV5-5
TGTGCCAGCAGCTGGATACAGGGCCCCGGGGAGCTGTTTTTT
CASSWIQGPGELFF
>NA|TRBD1|TRBJ2-7|TRBV10-1
TGCGCCAGCAGTGAGTCTACAGGGGGTGTCCACGAGCAGTACTTC
CASSESTGGVHEQYF
>NA|TRBD1|TRBJ2-1|TRBV5-1
TGCGCCAGCGAACTCACAGGGGTAGGGGTCTCCTACAATGAGCAGTTCTTC
CASELTGVGVSYNEQFF
>NA|TRBD2|TRBJ2-7|TRBV7-2
TGTGCCAGCAGCTCACGACCCGGGACTAGCGACGCCTACGAGCAGTACTTC
CASSSRPGTSDAYEQYF
>NA|TRBD1|TRBJ1-2|TRBV18
TGTGCCAGCTCACCAAAGCCGGACAGGTGGGTTGGCTACACCTTC
CASSPKPDRWVGYTF
>NA|TRBD2|TRBJ2-1|TRBV6-5
TGTGCCAGCAGTTCCTCCGGGACTAGCGGGAAGAATGAGCAGTTCTTC
CASSSSGTSGKNEQFF
>NA|NA|TRBJ2-5|TRBV19
TGTGCCAGTAGTTGGCCGGGGAGAGAGACCCAGTACTTC
CASSWPGRETQYF
>NA|NA|TRBJ1-1|TRBV28
TGTGCCAGCAGTTTAACAGAGAACACTGAAGCTTTCTTT
CASSLTENTEAFF
>NA|NA|TRBJ1-1|TRBV5-1
TGCGCCAGCAGCTTGGTAACCGGGGACACTGAAGCTTTCTTT
CASSLVTGDTEAFF
>once|TRBD2|TRBJ2-7|TRBV27
TGTGCCAGCAGTCTTCTCGGTCTGCGGACTAGCGGAGACTACGAGCAGTACTTC
CASSLLGLRTSGDYEQYF
>NA|TRBD1|TRBJ2-7|TRBV9
TGTGCCAGCAGCTCCACCGGGACAGGGGTCTACGAGCAGTACTTC
CASSSTGTGVYEQYF
>NA|TRBD2|TRBJ2-1|TRBV28
TGTGCCAGCAGTTTATTACTCGGACTAGCGGATAGCTCCTACAATGAGCAGTTCTTC
CASSLLLGLADSSYNEQFF
>NA|NA|TRBJ1-5|TRBV5-6
TGTGCCAGCAGCTTTGGTGGAGGGAGAGGCAATCAGCCCCAGCATTTT
CASSFGGGRGNQPQHF
>NA|TRBD2|TRBJ2-5|TRBV5-1
TGCGCCAGCAGCTTGGGTGAGGCGGGGGAGCTTGGAGAGACCCAGTACTTC
CASSLGEAGELGETQYF
>once|TRBD1|TRBJ2-1|TRBV6-4
TGTGCCAGCAGTGGCGGGACAGGGGGCGGGAATGAGCAGTTCTTC
CASSGGTGGGNEQFF
>NA|NA|TRBJ2-5|TRBV5-1
TGCGCCAGCAGCCCAGGGTCAGGAGAGACCCAGTACTTC
CASSPGSGETQYF